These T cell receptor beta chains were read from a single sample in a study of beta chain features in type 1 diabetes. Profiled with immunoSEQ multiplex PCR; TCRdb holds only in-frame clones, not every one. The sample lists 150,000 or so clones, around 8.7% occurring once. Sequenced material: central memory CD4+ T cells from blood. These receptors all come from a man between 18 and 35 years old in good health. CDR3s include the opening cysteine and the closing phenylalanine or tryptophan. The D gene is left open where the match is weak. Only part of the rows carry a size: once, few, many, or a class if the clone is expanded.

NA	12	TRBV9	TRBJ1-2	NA	CASTDQGWGYTF	TGTGCCAGCACCGATCAGGGTTGGGGCTACACCTTC
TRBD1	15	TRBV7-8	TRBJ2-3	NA	CASSLLTGRSDTQYF	TGTGCCAGCAGCTTACTGACAGGGCGGTCAGATACGCAGTATTTT
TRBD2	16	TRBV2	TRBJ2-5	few	CASSVRRGTFQETQYF	TGTGCCAGCAGTGTAAGGCGGGGGACCTTCCAAGAGACCCAGTACTTC
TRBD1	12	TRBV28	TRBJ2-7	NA	CASRIGGAEQYF	TGTGCCAGCAGAATAGGGGGCGCAGAGCAGTACTTC
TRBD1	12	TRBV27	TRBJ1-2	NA	CATPPDRGSYTF	TGTGCCACCCCCCCGGACAGGGGAAGCTACACCTTC
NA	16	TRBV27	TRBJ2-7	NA	CASSLSGADLSYEQYF	TGTGCCAGCAGTTTATCCGGAGCGGATCTCTCCTACGAGCAGTACTTC
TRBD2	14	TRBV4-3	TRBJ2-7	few	CASSRERGGYEQYF	TGCGCCAGCAGCCGGGAGCGGGGGGGCTACGAGCAGTACTTC
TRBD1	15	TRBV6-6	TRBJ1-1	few	CASSYPGQENTEAFF	TGTGCCAGCAGTTACCCTGGACAGGAGAACACTGAAGCTTTCTTT
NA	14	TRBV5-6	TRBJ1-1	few	CASSLRVGGTEAFF	TGTGCCAGCAGCTTACGGGTGGGGGGCACTGAAGCTTTCTTT
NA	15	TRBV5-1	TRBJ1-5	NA	CASSFGGASNQPQHF	TGCGCCAGCAGCTTCGGGGGGGCGAGCAATCAGCCCCAGCATTTT
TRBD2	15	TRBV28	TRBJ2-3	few	CASSGGGAGTDTQYF	TGTGCCAGCAGCGGCGGGGGGGCAGGGACAGATACGCAGTATTTT
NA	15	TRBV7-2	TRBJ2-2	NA	CASSLWAESTGELFF	TGTGCCAGCAGCTTATGGGCAGAGAGCACCGGGGAGCTGTTTTTT
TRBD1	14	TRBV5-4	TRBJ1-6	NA	CASSVQGGNSPLHF	TGTGCCAGCAGCGTACAGGGGGGTAATTCACCCCTCCACTTT
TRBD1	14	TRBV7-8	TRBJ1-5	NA	CASRPDRGNQPQHF	TGTGCCAGCAGACCGGACAGGGGCAATCAGCCCCAGCATTTT
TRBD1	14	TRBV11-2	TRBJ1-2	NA	CASSARTGRGGYTF	TGTGCCAGCAGCGCACGGACAGGGAGGGGTGGCTACACCTTC
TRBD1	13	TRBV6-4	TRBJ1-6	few	CASSATGGSPLHF	TGTGCCAGCAGCGCAACAGGGGGCTCACCCCTCCACTTT
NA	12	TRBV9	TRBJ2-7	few	CASAGQSHEQYF	TGTGCCAGCGCGGGACAGTCCCACGAGCAGTACTTC
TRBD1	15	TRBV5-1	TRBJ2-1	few	CASSNRDRGYNEQFF	TGCGCCAGCAGCAACCGGGACAGGGGCTACAATGAGCAGTTCTTC
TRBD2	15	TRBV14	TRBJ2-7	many	CASSRTSGFGYEQYF	TGTGCCAGCAGCCGGACTAGCGGGTTCGGCTACGAGCAGTACTTC
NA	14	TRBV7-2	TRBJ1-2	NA	CASSLRSSNHGYTF	TGTGCCAGCAGCTTAAGATCAAGCAACCACGGCTACACCTTC
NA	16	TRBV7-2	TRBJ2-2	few	CASSLKQTANTGELFF	TGTGCCAGCAGCCTCAAACAGACAGCGAACACCGGGGAGCTGTTTTTT
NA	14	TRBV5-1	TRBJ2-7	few	CASSLDRVGNEQYF	TGCGCCAGCAGCTTGGACAGGGTGGGGAACGAGCAGTACTTC
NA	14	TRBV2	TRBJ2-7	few	CASSPWQGPGKQYF	TGTGCCAGCAGTCCCTGGCAGGGGCCCGGAAAGCAGTACTTC
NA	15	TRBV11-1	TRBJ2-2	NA	CASSFGQGYTGELFF	TGTGCCAGCAGCTTTGGCCAGGGGTACACCGGGGAGCTGTTTTTT
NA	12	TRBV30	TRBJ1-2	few	CAWSSREYGYTF	TGTGCCTGGAGTTCCCGGGAGTATGGCTACACCTTC
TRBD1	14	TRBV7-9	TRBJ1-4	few	CASSSDRGGEKLFF	TGTGCCAGCAGCTCAGACAGGGGTGGTGAAAAACTGTTTTTT
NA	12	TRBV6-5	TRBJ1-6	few	CASKRNNSPLHF	TGTGCCAGCAAGCGCAATAATTCACCCCTCCACTTT
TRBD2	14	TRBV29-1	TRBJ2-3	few	CSVFASGSTDTQYF	TGCAGCGTTTTTGCTAGCGGGAGCACAGATACGCAGTATTTT
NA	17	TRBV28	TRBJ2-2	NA	CASSLLDSGGIPGELFF	TGTGCCAGCAGTTTATTAGACTCGGGGGGCATCCCCGGGGAGCTGTTTTTT
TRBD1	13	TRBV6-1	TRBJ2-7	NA	CASSWTGVHEQYF	TGTGCCAGCAGCTGGACAGGGGTACACGAGCAGTACTTC
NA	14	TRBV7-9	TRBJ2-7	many	CASSLGRVVGEQYF	TGTGCCAGCAGCTTAGGGAGGGTGGTTGGCGAGCAGTACTTC
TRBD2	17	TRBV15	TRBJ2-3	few	CATSRGSSGGATDTQYF	TGTGCCACCAGCAGAGGTTCGAGCGGGGGGGCGACAGATACGCAGTATTTT
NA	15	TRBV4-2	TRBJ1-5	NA	CASSQVGDGNQPQHF	TGTGCCAGCAGCCAAGTGGGCGATGGCAATCAGCCCCAGCATTTT
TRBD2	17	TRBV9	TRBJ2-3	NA	CASSAGLAGSSTDTQYF	TGTGCCAGCAGCGCGGGACTAGCGGGCTCTAGCACAGATACGCAGTATTTT
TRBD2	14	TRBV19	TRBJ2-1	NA	CASRTSGGVNEQFF	TGTGCCAGTAGAACTAGCGGGGGGGTCAATGAGCAGTTCTTC
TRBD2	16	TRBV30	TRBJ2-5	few	CAWSELKVAGGETQYF	TGTGCCTGGAGTGAACTAAAAGTAGCGGGGGGAGAGACCCAGTACTTC
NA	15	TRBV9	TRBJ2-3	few	CASSSDIKGTDTQYF	TGTGCCAGCAGCTCGGACATCAAGGGCACAGATACGCAGTATTTT
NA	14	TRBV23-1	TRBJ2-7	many	CASSHKDRPLGQYF	TGCGCCAGCAGTCACAAAGACAGACCCCTGGGGCAGTACTTC
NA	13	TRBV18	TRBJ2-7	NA	CASSLNRVYEQYF	TGTGCCAGCTCACTAAACAGGGTTTACGAGCAGTACTTC
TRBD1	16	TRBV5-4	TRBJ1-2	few	CASSSQQGGANYGYTF	TGTGCCAGCAGCTCCCAACAGGGGGGAGCTAACTATGGCTACACCTTC
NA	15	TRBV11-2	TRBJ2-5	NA	CASSSYGASEETQYF	TGTGCCAGCAGCTCTTACGGGGCTAGCGAAGAGACCCAGTACTTC
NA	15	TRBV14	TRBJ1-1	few	CASSRQEWGGTEAFF	TGTGCCAGCAGCCGCCAAGAATGGGGCGGCACTGAAGCTTTCTTT
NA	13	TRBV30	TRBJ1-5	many	CAWSGRGDQPQHF	TGTGCCTGGAGTGGACGGGGGGATCAGCCCCAGCATTTT
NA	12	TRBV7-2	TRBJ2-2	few	CASSTYSGELFF	TGTGCCAGCAGCACCTACTCCGGGGAGCTGTTTTTT
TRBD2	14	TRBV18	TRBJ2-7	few	CASSPRRGGHEQYF	TGTGCCAGCTCACCACGCCGGGGGGGACACGAGCAGTACTTC
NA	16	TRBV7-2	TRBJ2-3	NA	CASSFGSSVRTDTQYF	TGTGCCAGCAGCTTCGGTTCTAGCGTCCGCACAGATACGCAGTATTTT
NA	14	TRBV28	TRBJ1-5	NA	CASSPGQYNQPQHF	TGTGCCAGCAGTCCCGGACAGTACAATCAGCCCCAGCATTTT
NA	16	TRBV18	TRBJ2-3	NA	CASSPQGLSMADTQYF	TGTGCCAGCTCACCCCAGGGACTCTCTATGGCAGATACGCAGTATTTT
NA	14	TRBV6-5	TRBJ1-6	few	CASSKGVRSSPLHF	TGTGCCAGCAGCAAAGGGGTCAGGAGTTCACCCCTCCACTTT
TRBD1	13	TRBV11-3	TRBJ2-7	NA	CASTTGTGAKQYF	TGTGCCAGCACGACCGGGACAGGGGCTAAGCAGTACTTC
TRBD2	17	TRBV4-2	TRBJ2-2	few	CASSQEGGLANTGELFF	TGTGCCAGCAGCCAAGAAGGGGGACTAGCGAACACCGGGGAGCTGTTTTTT
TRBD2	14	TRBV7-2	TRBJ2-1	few	CASSLVRGDNEQFF	TGTGCCAGCAGCTTAGTGCGGGGGGACAATGAGCAGTTCTTC
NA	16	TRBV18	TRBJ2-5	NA	CASSPGSAPLKETQYF	TGTGCCAGCTCACCCGGTAGCGCGCCACTGAAAGAGACCCAGTACTTC
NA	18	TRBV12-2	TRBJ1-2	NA	CASRLNPGQGPSNYGYTF	TGTGCAAGTCGCCTAAACCCGGGACAGGGCCCTTCCAACTATGGCTACACCTTC
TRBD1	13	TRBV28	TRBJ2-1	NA	CASRLDGTGVQFF	TGTGCCAGCAGACTGGACGGAACAGGGGTGCAGTTCTTC
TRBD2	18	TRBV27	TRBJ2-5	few	CASSLSTSGGTTQETQYF	TGTGCCAGCAGTTTATCCACTAGCGGGGGGACAACCCAAGAGACCCAGTACTTC
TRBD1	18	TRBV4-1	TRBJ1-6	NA	CASSQSVTGGLDNSPLHF	TGCGCCAGCAGCCAAAGCGTAACAGGGGGCCTTGATAATTCACCCCTCCACTTT
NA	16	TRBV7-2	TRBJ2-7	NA	CASSLGYGPVGREQYF	TGTGCCAGCAGCTTAGGTTACGGGCCCGTGGGGAGGGAGCAGTACTTC
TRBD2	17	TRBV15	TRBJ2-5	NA	CATSRDPSGTSRETQYF	TGTGCCACCAGCAGAGATCCATCAGGGACTAGCCGAGAGACCCAGTACTTC